This is a list of T cell receptor beta chains from one sample in a study of cytomegalovirus exposure and HLA in healthy donors. Data came from immunoSEQ multiplex PCR; TCRdb stores just in-frame clones and leaves some out. Here the sample spans under 90,000 clones, under 80% being singletons. The sequenced material came from PBMCs. These receptors were taken from a man in his forties in good health and CMV-seropositive. Both conserved end residues are part of each CDR3. A D gene is named only where the DNA matches it firmly. Clone size, where shown, is once, few, many, or a class for clones that have expanded.

TRBV28	TRBJ1-5	TRBD1	.	CASSLGDRSNQPQHF	TGTGCCAGCAGTTTGGGGGACAGAAGCAATCAGCCCCAGCATTTT
TRBV5-1	TRBJ2-1	.	.	CASSLADNEQFF	TGCGCCAGCAGCTTGGCTGACAATGAGCAGTTCTTC
TRBV4-3	TRBJ2-5	.	.	CASSPDRETQYF	TGCGCCAGCAGCCCAGACCGGGAGACCCAGTACTTC
TRBV29-1	TRBJ2-3	.	once	CSVGRRSIADTQYF	TGCAGCGTTGGTCGTCGGAGTATAGCAGATACGCAGTATTTT
TRBV19	TRBJ2-7	TRBD1	few	CASSMGTGYEQYF	TGTGCCAGTAGTATGGGGACAGGGTACGAGCAGTACTTC
TRBV27	TRBJ2-2	TRBD2	.	CASSFSGLYHLGTSGFPSGELFF	TGTGCCAGCAGTTTTTCCGGCTTATACCACCTCGGGACTAGCGGATTTCCCAGCGGGGAGCTGTTTTTT
TRBV4-1	TRBJ1-5	.	.	CASSRAGDQPQHF	TGCGCCAGCAGCCGCGCCGGGGATCAGCCCCAGCATTTT
TRBV19	TRBJ1-2	.	.	CASTASRRHGYGYTF	TGTGCCAGTACCGCATCCCGGAGGCACGGATATGGCTACACCTTC
TRBV7-2	TRBJ2-5	.	.	CASSPRLETQYF	TGTGCCAGCAGCCCTAGACTAGAGACCCAGTACTTC
TRBV19	TRBJ2-3	TRBD2	.	CASSGGGKDTQYF	TGTGCCAGTAGTGGCGGGGGTAAGGATACGCAGTATTTT
TRBV25-1	TRBJ2-1	TRBD2	.	CASSESTSGRGNEQFF	TGTGCCAGCAGTGAATCGACTAGCGGGAGGGGAAATGAGCAGTTCTTC
TRBV7-9	TRBJ2-1	TRBD1	.	CASSLDRGYNEQFF	TGTGCCAGCAGTCTCGACAGGGGATACAATGAGCAGTTCTTC
TRBV4-3	TRBJ2-1	TRBD2	few	CASSQDRSGGFYNEQFF	TGCGCCAGCAGCCAAGATCGGAGCGGGGGGTTCTACAATGAGCAGTTCTTC
TRBV29-1	TRBJ1-2	TRBD1	once	CSVQSGRGLYGYTF	TGCAGCGTCCAATCGGGCAGGGGGCTCTATGGCTACACCTTC
TRBV29-1	TRBJ2-1	TRBD2	once	CSVGLAERSYNEQFF	TGCAGCGTCGGACTAGCGGAACGCTCCTACAATGAGCAGTTCTTC
TRBV5-1	TRBJ2-5	TRBD1	.	CASSLTRGRETQYF	TGCGCCAGCAGCTTGACGAGGGGGCGGGAGACCCAGTACTTC
TRBV6-4	TRBJ2-3	TRBD2	.	CASPRLAGGYDTQYF	TGTGCCAGCCCAAGACTAGCGGGAGGGTACGATACGCAGTATTTT
TRBV6-4	TRBJ2-3	.	.	CASSDRQGTDTQYF	TGTGCCAGCAGTGACCGGCAGGGCACAGATACGCAGTATTTT
TRBV4-1	TRBJ2-2	TRBD2	.	CASSQEGIAGESINTGELFF	TGCGCCAGCAGCCAAGAGGGAATAGCGGGAGAGTCTATTAACACCGGGGAGCTGTTTTTT
TRBV5-4	TRBJ2-5	.	.	CASSLLTAETQYF	TGTGCCAGCAGCCTATTGACAGCAGAGACCCAGTACTTC
TRBV30	TRBJ1-1	.	.	CAWSGSPNTEAFF	TGTGCCTGGTCAGGGTCCCCGAACACTGAAGCTTTCTTT
TRBV2	TRBJ2-3	TRBD2	.	CASSPGTSGDTDTQYF	TGTGCCAGCAGCCCTGGGACTAGCGGTGACACAGATACGCAGTATTTT
TRBV14	TRBJ2-5	.	.	CASSQAWAKETQYF	TGTGCCAGCAGCCAAGCGTGGGCAAAAGAGACCCAGTACTTC
TRBV19	TRBJ1-1	TRBD1	.	CASSTGQGPTAFF	TGTGCCAGTAGTACCGGACAGGGGCCGACGGCTTTCTTT
TRBV2	TRBJ2-3	.	.	CASSYRRVARTDTQYF	TGTGCCAGCAGCTACCGGAGGGTCGCGCGCACAGATACGCAGTATTTT
TRBV13	TRBJ2-7	.	.	CASSLEGGQYF	TGTGCCAGCAGCTTAGAAGGAGGGCAGTACTTC
TRBV4-2	TRBJ1-1	.	.	CASSQEFSGGNTEAFF	TGTGCCAGCAGCCAAGAGTTTTCGGGGGGGAACACTGAAGCTTTCTTT
TRBV5-1	TRBJ2-7	.	.	CASSLAAGQLIPYEQYF	TGCGCCAGCAGCTTGGCCGCAGGACAGCTCATTCCCTACGAGCAGTACTTC
TRBV4-1	TRBJ2-7	TRBD2	.	CASSQEELAGAYEQYF	TGCGCCAGCAGCCAAGAGGAACTAGCGGGGGCCTACGAGCAGTACTTC
TRBV6-5	TRBJ2-7	.	.	CASRPPGTYEQYF	TGTGCCAGCAGGCCGCCGGGGACCTACGAGCAGTACTTC
TRBV9	TRBJ1-2	TRBD1	.	CASSVDRGSHYGYTF	TGTGCCAGCAGCGTAGACAGGGGATCTCACTATGGCTACACCTTC
TRBV15	TRBJ2-4	TRBD2	few	CATSSPGGSAGIQYF	TGTGCCACCAGCAGTCCAGGAGGGTCAGCGGGGATTCAGTACTTC